This T cell receptor (beta chain) is drawn from a study of blood T cell repertoires in COVID-19. Study-level information: COVID-19 samples from acute and convalescent phases originated in the United States, Italy and Spain. PBMCs, B-cell-depleted T cells, or T cells provided the cDNA or gDNA that made up the material.

The CDR3 loop spans 14 amino acids. Trimming took 6 bases from V and 5 from J; bases not matched to a gene: 7. CDR1 is MDHEN and CDR2 is SYDVKM in the germline V gene. Original analysis: Researchers report that nucleated cell counts were estimated from reference gene primer amplification. This table comes from immunoSEQ multiplex PCR, and its TCRdb copy is limited to in-frame clones, with some not included. From that table come the V and J calls and clone size; the DNA was used to work out D and trimming. The sample has about 330,000 clones; around 87% are singletons. The TCR originated in a woman in her fifties or sixties with active or convalescent COVID-19. The chain combines TRBV28 with TRBJ1-2, with 9 bases fitting TRBD1. Material: peripheral blood. This CDR3 reads CASRIQGAPYGYTF. As DNA, the CDR3 is TGTGCCAGCAGGATACAGGGGGCCCCATATGGCTACACCTTC.